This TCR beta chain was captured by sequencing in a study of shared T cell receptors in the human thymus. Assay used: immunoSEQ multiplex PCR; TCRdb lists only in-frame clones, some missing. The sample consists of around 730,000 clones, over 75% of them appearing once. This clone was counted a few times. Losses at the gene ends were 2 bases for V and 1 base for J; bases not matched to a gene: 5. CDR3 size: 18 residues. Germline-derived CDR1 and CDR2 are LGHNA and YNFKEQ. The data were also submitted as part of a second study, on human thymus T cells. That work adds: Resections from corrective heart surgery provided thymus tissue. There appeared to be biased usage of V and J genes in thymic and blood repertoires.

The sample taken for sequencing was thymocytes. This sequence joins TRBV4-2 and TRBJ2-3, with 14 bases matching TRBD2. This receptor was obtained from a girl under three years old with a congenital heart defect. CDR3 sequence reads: CASSQYLTSGGGTDTQYF. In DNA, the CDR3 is TGTGCCAGCAGCCAATATCTGACTAGCGGGGGGGGCACAGATACGCAGTATTTT.